The 25 T cell receptor beta chains listed next were all sequenced from one sample in a study of breast tumors, draining lymph nodes, adjacent tissues. A single record per CDR3 protein comes from TCRdb applying MiXCR to the multiplex PCR reads. Seen here are around 130,000 distinct CDR3 sequences, around 20% observed once, and the top ten hold 2% to 2.5%. Axillary draining lymph nodes of breast cancer patients supplied the node samples. The source material was axillary lymph node tissue. These receptors came from a female donor with breast cancer. Some clones in this sample may be carry-over from other donors' samples.

This clonotype was seen a few times. The chain couples TRBV10-3 to TRBJ2-5; D gene unclear. V lost 2 bases to trimming and J lost 0 bases, with 4 bases between them. Germline V gives CDR1 ENHRY, CDR2 SYGVKD. This CDR3 is built from 13 residues. The CDR3 protein is CAISERDQETQYF. The CDR3 nucleotides read TGTGCCATCAGTGAGCGGGACCAAGAGACCCAGTACTTC.

This clonotype was observed many times. The V call is TRBV11-2, the J call TRBJ2-3; D gene uncertain. Trimming took off 3 bases at V and 1 base at J, with 11 bases between the two ends. This CDR3 has 15 amino acids. Germline CDR1 SGHAT, CDR2 FQNNGV. In DNA, the CDR3 is TGTGCCAGCAGCTTCCTCTCGGCGGGCACAGATACGCAGTATTTT. Residues: CASSFLSAGTDTQYF.

Regarding this clonotype: One junction end does not reproduce the germline sequence, and a read error may be involved. This chain joins TRBV9 and TRBJ2-3; 10 bases fit TRBD2. Germline CDR1 reads SGDLS; CDR2 reads YYNGEE. This CDR3 is built from 14 residues. In DNA, the CDR3 is TGTGCCTGCAGCGGGGGGGCCACCACAGATACGCAGTATTTT. Translating it yields CACSGGATTDTQYF.

This clonotype was observed many times. CDR3 amino acids: CATSDPLASSTDTQYF. The CDR3 bases are TGTGCCACCAGTGACCCCCTAGCATCCAGCACAGATACGCAGTATTTT. The chain carries TRBV24-1 and TRBJ2-3; the D gene is possibly TRBD2 (5 bases). This CDR3 region has 16 residues. V lost 4 bases to trimming and J lost 0 bases, with 13 bases between them. Germline assignment: CDR1 KGHDR and CDR2 SFDVKD.

This clonotype was detected many times. CDR3 in amino acids: CASSASGARGRETQYF. Written as DNA, the CDR3 is TGTGCCAGCAGCGCCTCAGGGGCCCGGGGGAGGGAGACCCAGTACTTC. The rearrangement links TRBV9 to TRBJ2-5, with D perhaps given as TRBD1 or TRBD2 (6 bases each). The V gene's germline CDR1 is SGDLS and CDR2 YYNGEE. There are 16 residues in the CDR3. Trimming shortened V by 3 bases and J by 5 bases, and 20 bases separated the two germline ends.

This clonotype was seen only once. Being one base from a much bigger clone, this may be a read error. V is TRBV27 and J is TRBJ2-7, with 15 bases matching TRBD2. J lost 2 bases, V lost 3 bases, and 5 bases had no gene match. The CDR3 contains 17 residues. CDR1 and CDR2 (germline): MNHEY, SMNVEV (reference sequence). The CDR3 sequence is CASSFRTSGRAAYEQYF. In nucleotides, the CDR3 is TGTGCCAGCAGTTTTCGGACTAGCGGGAGGGCAGCCTACGAGCAGTACTTC.

This clonotype appeared once. The chain combines TRBV28 with TRBJ1-2; D might be TRBD1 (6 bases). Trimming took 6 bases from V and 8 from J, leaving 16 bases between them. The length of the CDR3 is 13 residues. Germline values: CDR1 MDHEN, CDR2 SYDVKM. The chain's CDR3 is CASSVDTGHGYTF. The DNA for the CDR3 is TGTGCCAGCAGCGTAGACACAGGGCACGGCTACACCTTC.

This clonotype was observed at least ten times. In nucleotides, the CDR3 is TGTGCCAGCAGCGTAGAACCCAAGACAGCTGGAAACACCATATATTTT. It encodes CASSVEPKTAGNTIYF. V usage is TRBV9 and J usage is TRBJ1-3, with a weak D call TRBD1 (5 bases). CDR3 length equals 16 residues. V lost 0 bases, J lost 2 bases, and 12 bases lay in between. Per germline, CDR1 SGDLS and CDR2 YYNGEE.

Regarding this clonotype: Its ends do not fully match the called genes, so a read error is possible. The chain joins TRBV5-4 to TRBJ1-4; TRBD1 is a possible D gene (6 bases). Germline loops: CDR1 SGHNT, CDR2 YYREEE (reference sequence). CDR3 length: 13 residues. The CDR3 DNA is TGTACCAGCAGCCAAGGGGGTAATGAAAAACTGTTTTTT. Translating it yields CTSSQGGNEKLFF.

A remark on this clonotype: A read error may explain this, as a much larger clone is one base away. V usage is TRBV10-3 and J usage is TRBJ2-2, with TRBD1 as a possible D gene (5 bases). The V end was cut by 6 bases, the J end by 5 bases, with 10 bases between. The germline gives CDR1 ENHRY, CDR2 SYGVKD. The CDR3 is 13 residues long. The CDR3 DNA reads as TGTGCCATCAGGTCAGGGAATACCGGGGAGCTGTTTTTT. Encoded protein: CAIRSGNTGELFF.

To note about this clonotype: A much larger clonotype is one base distant, so this may be a read error. The chain carries TRBV7-2 and TRBJ1-5; no reliable D call. The CDR3 consists of 13 residues. CDR1 and CDR2 (germline): SGHTA, FQGNSA. The V and J ends lost 4 bases and 7 bases respectively, with 11 bases between them. The CDR3 spells CASSSGLAQPQHF. The CDR3 region has the DNA TGTGCCAGCAGCTCGGGCCTGGCCCAGCCCCAGCATTTT.

This clonotype was seen a few times. The chain uses TRBV28 and TRBJ2-7, with 9 bases lining up with TRBD1. V was clipped by 6 bases and J by 7 bases; unmatched bases: 13. The CDR3 covers 15 residues. Germline values: CDR1 MDHEN, CDR2 SYDVKM. In DNA, the CDR3 is TGTGCCAGCAGGCCCACTGGACAGGGGACGGGGGAGCAGTACTTC. This translates into CASRPTGQGTGEQYF. Using reference TRBV28 and TRBJ2-7 for the parts outside the CDR3, the full variable domain is DVKVTQSSRYLVKRTGEKVFLECVQDMDHENMFWYRQDPGLGLRLIYFSYDVKMKEKGDIPEGYSVSREKKERFSLILESASTNQTSMYLCASRPTGQGTGEQYFGPGTRLTVT.

To note about this clonotype: An end of the junction differs from the germline gene, which may be a read error. V is TRBV2 and J is TRBJ2-7; 13 nucleotides match TRBD2. The CDR3 has 16 amino acids. Germline V gene lookup returns CDR1 SNHLY and CDR2 FYNNEI. The CDR3 DNA reads TGTACCAGCAGAGTGGAGCAGACTAGCGGGAGGTACGAGCAGTACTTC. Its protein is CTSRVEQTSGRYEQYF.

A note on this clonotype: One base away lies a much larger clone, so this may be a sequencing read error. The chain is built from TRBV12-3 or TRBV12-4 and TRBJ2-2; D remains unclear. The CDR3 loop spans 12 amino acids. The V and J ends lost 8 bases and 6 bases respectively, with 10 bases between them. CDR3 DNA: TGTGCCAGCGGTTCCTTTTCCGGGGAGCTGTTTTTT. This codes for CASGSFSGELFF.

A word on this clonotype: Sequence at one end of the junction differs from germline and may be a read error. The chain's CDR3 is CASTLDSNQPRHF. DNA for the CDR3: TGTGCCAGCACCCTGGACAGTAATCAGCCCCGGCATTTT. The chain combines TRBV28 with TRBJ1-5; D perhaps matches TRBD1 (6 bases). Germline values: CDR1 MDHEN, CDR2 SYDVKM. This CDR3 is 13 amino acids long. The whole variable domain, remainder taken from reference TRBV28 and TRBJ1-5, is DVKVTQSSRYLVKRTGEKVFLECVQDMDHENMFWYRQDPGLGLRLIYFSYDVKMKEKGDIPEGYSVSREKKERFSLILESASTNQTSMYLCASTLDSNQPRHFGDGTRLSIL.

Points on this clonotype: A much larger clonotype is one base distant, so this may be a read error. The chain has TRBV2 and TRBJ2-1, with TRBD2 identical over 7 bases. Trimming took 4 bases from V and 3 from J; bases not matched to a gene: 6. Germline lookup yields CDR1 SNHLY and CDR2 FYNNEI. The CDR3 runs 15 residues. CDR3 sequence (DNA): TGTGCCAGCAGTGCCATGGCGGGAGTCTACAATGAGCAGTTCTTC. Protein product: CASSAMAGVYNEQFF. Looking up the rest from reference TRBV2 and TRBJ2-1 gives the full variable domain: EPEVTQTPSHQVTQMGQEVILRCVPISNHLYFYWYRQILGQKVEFLVSFYNNEISEKSEIFDDQFSVERPDGSNFTLKIRSTKLEDSAMYFCASSAMAGVYNEQFFGPGTRLTVL.

Comments on this clonotype: This may come from a read error, since a much larger clone is one base off. The V call is TRBV19, the J call TRBJ2-7; D is tentatively TRBD1 or TRBD2 (6 bases each). Trimming stripped 0 bases from V and 4 bases from J, with 13 bases between. CDR1 is LNHDA and CDR2 is SQIVND in the germline V gene (reference sequence). The CDR3 has 15 residues. CDR3 sequence (DNA): TGTGCCAGTAGTATAGACGGGGGCGCAAGGTACGAGCAGTACTTC. Translating it yields CASSIDGGARYEQYF. The full variable domain, rest sourced from reference TRBV19 and TRBJ2-7, is DGGITQSPKYLFRKEGQNVTLSCEQNLNHDAMYWYRQDPGQGLRLIYYSQIVNDFQKGDIAEGYSVSREKKESFPLTVTSAQKNPTAFYLCASSIDGGARYEQYFGPGTRLTVT.

With respect to this clonotype: Because it lacks the conserved phenylalanine or tryptophan at the end, this CDR3 is likely a read error. The V call is TRBV12-3 or TRBV12-4, the J call TRBJ2-7; no clear D gene. Trimming stripped 10 bases from V and 3 bases from J, with 22 bases between. This CDR3 comprises 15 residues. In DNA, the CDR3 is TGTGCCACATCCCCCCAAAAGGTCTGGCTCTACGAGCAGTACCTC. Translation gives CATSPQKVWLYEQYL.

This clonotype appeared many times. The V gene is TRBV15, the J gene TRBJ2-2, with 7 bases matching TRBD1. CDR1 is LNHNV and CDR2 is YYDKDF in the germline V gene (reference sequence). The CDR3 loop spans 16 amino acids. The V and J ends lost 1 base and 3 bases, in that order; junction bases with no gene match: 5. The CDR3 DNA is TGTGCCACCAGCAGAGGGGACAGCGGTCACACCGGGGAGCTGTTTTTT. Protein: CATSRGDSGHTGELFF.

There are many counts of this clonotype. The chain links TRBV15 to TRBJ1-5, with D tentatively TRBD1 (5 bases). The germline V gene encodes CDR1 LNHNV and CDR2 YYDKDF (reference sequence). The CDR3 runs to 16 residues. V lost 0 bases and J 6 bases, leaving 15 bases between the germline ends. CDR3 nucleotides: TGTGCCACCAGCAGAGATACGAGTCAGGGAGTTCAGCCCCAGCATTTT. Protein: CATSRDTSQGVQPQHF. The whole variable domain, remainder taken from reference TRBV15 and TRBJ1-5, is DAMVIQNPRYQVTQFGKPVTLSCSQTLNHNVMYWYQQKSSQAPKLLFHYYDKDFNNEADTPDNFQSRRPNTSFCFLDIRSPGLGDTAMYLCATSRDTSQGVQPQHFGDGTRLSIL.

Note on this clonotype: Being one base from a much bigger clone, this may be a read error. The chain carries TRBV6-5 and TRBJ2-5, with TRBD2 identical over 9 bases. The CDR3 has 16 residues. J gave up 2 bases and V 5 bases, and 9 bases lay outside the gene matches. Germline V lookup: CDR1 MNHEY, CDR2 SVGAGI. In nucleotides, the CDR3 is TGTGCCAGCAGTCCCTTGACTAGCGGCTATCAAGAGACCCAGTACTTC. It is translated as CASSPLTSGYQETQYF.

This clonotype has ten or more counts. The rearrangement uses TRBV12-3 or TRBV12-4 and TRBJ2-1, with D tentatively TRBD2 (6 bases). V lost 1 base and J lost 7, with 14 bases in between. The CDR3 contains 15 residues. The CDR3 reads CASSLEQRGLNEQFF. The CDR3 DNA reads as TGTGCCAGCAGTTTAGAGCAACGGGGGTTAAATGAGCAGTTCTTC.

This clonotype was detected many times. The gene calls are TRBV5-1 and TRBJ1-5, with D possibly matching TRBD1 (5 bases). Trimming shortened V by 4 bases and J by 3 bases, and 14 bases separated the two germline ends. This CDR3 contains 15 residues. Germline V gene sequence: CDR1 SGHRS, CDR2 YFSETQ. DNA for the CDR3: TGCGCCAGCAGCCCCGGGACCGGAACCAATCAGCCCCAGCATTTT. Translation: CASSPGTGTNQPQHF.

This clonotype was seen repeatedly, ten times or more. The CDR3 loop is CASSLHRDRYSYEQYF. The CDR3 coding sequence is TGTGCCAGCAGCTTACACCGGGACAGGTACTCCTACGAGCAGTACTTC. The chain employs TRBV7-9 and TRBJ2-7, with 8 bases matching TRBD1. Germline V gene data show CDR1 as SEHNR and CDR2 as FQNEAQ (reference sequence). The CDR3 runs to 16 residues. Trimming at V came to 2 bases and at J to 0 bases, leaving 6 bases not matched to a gene.

A word on this clonotype: One base away lies a much larger clone, so this may be a sequencing read error. The chain joins TRBV9 to TRBJ1-3; tentatively, D is TRBD1 (5 bases). This CDR3 has 17 amino acids. The germline V gene encodes CDR1 SGDLS and CDR2 YYNGEE. The CDR3 spells CASSVGEHAVSGNAIYF. The CDR3, as DNA: TGTGCCAGCAGCGTGGGGGAACACGCCGTCTCTGGAAACGCCATATATTTT.